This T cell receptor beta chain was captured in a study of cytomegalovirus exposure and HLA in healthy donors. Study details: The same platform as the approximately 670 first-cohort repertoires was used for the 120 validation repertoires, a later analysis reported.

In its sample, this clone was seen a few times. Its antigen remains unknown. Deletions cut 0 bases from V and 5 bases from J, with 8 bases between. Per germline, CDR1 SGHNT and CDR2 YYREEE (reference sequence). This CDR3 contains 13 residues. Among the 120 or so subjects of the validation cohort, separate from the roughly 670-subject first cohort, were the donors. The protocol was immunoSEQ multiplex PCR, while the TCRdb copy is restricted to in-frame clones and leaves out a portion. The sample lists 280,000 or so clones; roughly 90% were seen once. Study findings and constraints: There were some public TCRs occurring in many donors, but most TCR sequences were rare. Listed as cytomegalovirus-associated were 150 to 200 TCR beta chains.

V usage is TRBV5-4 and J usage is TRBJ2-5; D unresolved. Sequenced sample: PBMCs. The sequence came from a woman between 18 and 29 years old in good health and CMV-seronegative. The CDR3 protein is CASSLGQWETQYF. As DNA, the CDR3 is TGTGCCAGCAGCTTGGGACAATGGGAGACCCAGTACTTC. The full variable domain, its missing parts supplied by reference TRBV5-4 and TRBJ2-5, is ETGVTQSPTHLIKTRGQQVTLRCSSQSGHNTVSWYQQALGQGPQFIFQYYREEENGRGNFPPRFSGLQFPNYSSELNVNALELDDSALYLCASSLGQWETQYFGPGTRLLVL.